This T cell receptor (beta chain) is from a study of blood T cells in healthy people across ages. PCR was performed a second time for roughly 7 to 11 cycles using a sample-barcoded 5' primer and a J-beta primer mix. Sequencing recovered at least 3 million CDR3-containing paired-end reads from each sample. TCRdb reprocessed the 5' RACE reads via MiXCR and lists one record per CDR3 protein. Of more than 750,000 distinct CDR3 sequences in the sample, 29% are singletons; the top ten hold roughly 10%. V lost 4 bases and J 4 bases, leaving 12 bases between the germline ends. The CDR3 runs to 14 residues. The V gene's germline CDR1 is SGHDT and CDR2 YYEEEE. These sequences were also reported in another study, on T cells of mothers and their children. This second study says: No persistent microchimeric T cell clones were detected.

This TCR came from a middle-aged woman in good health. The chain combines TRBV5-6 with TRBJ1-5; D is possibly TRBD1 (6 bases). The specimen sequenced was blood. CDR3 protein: CASSTGGQNQPQHF. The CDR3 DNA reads TGTGCCAGCAGCACGGGGGGGCAAAATCAGCCCCAGCATTTT.